These 5 T cell receptor beta chains came from one sample sequenced in a study of shared clonotypes between healthy human individuals. Sequencing was performed with immunoSEQ multiplex PCR; in TCRdb, only in-frame clones are kept and a portion is missing. The sample records a few hundred thousand clones, approximately 97% being singletons. Sequenced material: naive CD4+ T cells sorted from blood. The subset here: CD45RA+ positively selected. Every receptor here comes from a young woman in good health.

This chain joins TRBV28 and TRBJ2-4, with a possible D match to TRBD2 (5 bases). Trimming took 3 bases from V and 1 from J, leaving 10 bases between them. The CDR3 has 15 residues. Germline CDR1 is MDHEN and CDR2 is SYDVKM. CDR3 sequence reads: CASSFESGAKNIQYF. The CDR3 nucleotides read TGTGCCAGCAGTTTTGAAAGCGGCGCCAAAAACATTCAGTACTTC.

The chain has TRBV29-1 and TRBJ1-2, with D maybe TRBD1 (6 bases). The V gene lost 7 bases and the J gene lost 0 bases, with 12 bases spanning the gap. The CDR3 spans 13 residues. Germline V gene sequence: CDR1 SQVTM, CDR2 ANQGSEA. CDR3 sequence (DNA): TGCAGCGCACAGGGACTGACTAACTATGGCTACACCTTC. This sequence encodes CSAQGLTNYGYTF.

The rearrangement links TRBV19 to TRBJ2-4; 10 bases line up with TRBD2. The V gene end was trimmed by 3 bases and the J gene end by 15 bases; junction bases not matched to a gene: 11. This CDR3 has 14 amino acids. CDR1 LNHDA and CDR2 SQIVND come from the germline V gene (reference sequence). CDR3 coding DNA: TGTGCCAGTAGTATCGCTAGCGGGAGTCTCTATAGGTACTTC. Residues: CASSIASGSLYRYF.

The gene calls are TRBV11-2 and TRBJ1-4; 10 nucleotides agree with TRBD1. This CDR3 contains 17 residues. V trimming: 5 bases; J trimming: 7 bases; junction bases outside the gene matches: 13. CDR1 and CDR2 from the germline V gene are SGHAT and FQNNGV. The DNA for the CDR3 is TGTGCCAGCAGCAAGCCGGGACAGGGGATTCTCGCTGAAAAACTGTTTTTT. It encodes CASSKPGQGILAEKLFF.

The chain employs TRBV18 and TRBJ1-2; TRBD1 is a possible D gene (6 bases). Germline CDR1 is KGHSH and CDR2 is LQKENI. The V and J ends lost 3 bases and 6 bases respectively, with 17 bases between them. This CDR3 is built from 15 residues. CDR3 bases: TGTGCCAGCTCACCTGAGAGCGGACAGAGCAATGGCTACACCTTC. Translation: CASSPESGQSNGYTF.